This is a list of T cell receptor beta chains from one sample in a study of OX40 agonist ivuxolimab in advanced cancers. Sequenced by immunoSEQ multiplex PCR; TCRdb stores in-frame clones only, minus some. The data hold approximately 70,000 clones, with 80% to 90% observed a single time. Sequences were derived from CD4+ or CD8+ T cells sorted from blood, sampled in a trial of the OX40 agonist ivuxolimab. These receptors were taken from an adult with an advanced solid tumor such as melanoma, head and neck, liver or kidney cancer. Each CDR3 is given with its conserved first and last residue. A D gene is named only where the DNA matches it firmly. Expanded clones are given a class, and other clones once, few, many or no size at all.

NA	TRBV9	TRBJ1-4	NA	CASSVARGANEKLFF	TGTGCCAGCAGCGTAGCTCGGGGGGCTAATGAAAAACTGTTTTTT
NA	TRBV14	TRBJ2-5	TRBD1	CASSQGQGQGARKTQYF	TGTGCCAGCAGCCAAGGGCAGGGACAGGGGGCGCGGAAGACCCAGTACTTC
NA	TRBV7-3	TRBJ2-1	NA	CASSLMDGGSYNEQFF	TGTGCCAGCAGCTTAATGGACGGAGGCTCCTACAATGAGCAGTTCTTC
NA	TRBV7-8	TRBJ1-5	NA	CASTATGNQPQHF	TGTGCCAGCACGGCGACCGGCAATCAGCCCCAGCATTTT
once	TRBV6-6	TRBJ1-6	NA	CASRRGEAGSPLHF	TGTGCCAGCAGGCGCGGGGAGGCGGGGTCACCCCTCCACTTT
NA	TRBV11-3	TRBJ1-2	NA	CASSLGGQFNYGYTF	TGTGCCAGCAGCTTAGGAGGACAGTTCAACTATGGCTACACCTTC
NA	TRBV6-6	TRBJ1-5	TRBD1	CASRTTGVKSNQPQHF	TGTGCCAGCAGGACGACAGGGGTGAAGAGCAATCAGCCCCAGCATTTT
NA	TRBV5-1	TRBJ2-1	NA	CASSFLGLSSYNEQFF	TGCGCCAGCAGCTTTTTAGGGCTTAGCTCCTACAATGAGCAGTTCTTC
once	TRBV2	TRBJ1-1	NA	CASSENGVEQAFF	TGTGCCAGCAGTGAAAATGGGGTGGAACAAGCTTTCTTT
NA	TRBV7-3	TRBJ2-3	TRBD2	CASSSRTSGWTDTQYF	TGTGCCAGCAGCTCGAGGACTAGCGGGTGGACAGATACGCAGTATTTT
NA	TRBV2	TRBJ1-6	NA	CASCRRLIDNSPLHF	TGTGCCAGCTGTAGGCGCCTGATCGACAATTCACCCCTCCACTTT
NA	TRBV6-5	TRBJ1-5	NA	CASRSARVNQPQHF	TGTGCCAGCAGGTCGGCGAGGGTGAATCAGCCCCAGCATTTT
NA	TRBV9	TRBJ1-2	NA	CASGNLMTNYGYTF	TGTGCCAGCGGAAATTTAATGACTAACTATGGCTACACCTTC
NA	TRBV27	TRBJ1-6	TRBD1	CASKRDRDISPLHF	TGTGCCAGCAAAAGGGACAGGGATATTTCACCCCTCCACTTT
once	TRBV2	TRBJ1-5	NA	CASSEQEGVVEPQHF	TGTGCCAGCAGTGAGCAGGAAGGGGTCGTGGAGCCCCAGCATTTT
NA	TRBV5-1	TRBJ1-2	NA	CASSPLGDGYTF	TGCGCCAGCAGCCCTTTGGGGGATGGCTACACCTTC
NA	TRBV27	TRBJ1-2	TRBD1	CASSSLDRAGGYTF	TGTGCCAGCAGTTCCCTGGACAGGGCCGGTGGCTACACCTTC
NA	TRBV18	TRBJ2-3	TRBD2	CASSPPSGGITDTQYF	TGTGCCAGCTCACCACCTAGCGGGGGGATTACAGATACGCAGTATTTT
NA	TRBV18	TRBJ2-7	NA	CASRTKTDEQYF	TGTGCCAGCAGAACCAAAACCGACGAGCAGTACTTC
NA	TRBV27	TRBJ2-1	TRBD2	CASGMGRRLAGNNEQFF	TGTGCCAGCGGTATGGGTAGGAGACTAGCGGGTAATAATGAGCAGTTCTTC
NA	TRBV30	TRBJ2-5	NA	CAWSVVGQETQYF	TGTGCCTGGAGTGTAGTAGGTCAAGAGACCCAGTACTTC
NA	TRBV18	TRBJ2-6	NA	CASSLGVNGANVLTF	TGTGCCAGCTCACTAGGGGTAAATGGGGCCAACGTCCTGACTTTC
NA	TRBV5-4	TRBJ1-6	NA	CASSPREAGLGSPLHF	TGTGCCAGCAGCCCCCGGGAGGCTGGGCTAGGATCACCCCTCCACTTT
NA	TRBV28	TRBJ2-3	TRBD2	CASRPGGEGYTQYF	TGTGCCAGTAGGCCGGGAGGGGAGGGATATACGCAGTATTTT
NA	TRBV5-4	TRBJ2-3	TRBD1	CASRPGTGSTDTQYF	TGTGCCAGCAGACCCGGGACAGGTAGCACAGATACGCAGTATTTT
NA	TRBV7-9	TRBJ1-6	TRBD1	CASSSGTGQSYNSPLHF	TGTGCCAGCAGCTCTGGGACAGGGCAATCGTATAATTCACCCCTCCACTTT
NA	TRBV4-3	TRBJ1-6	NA	CASSQAQSSYNSPLHF	TGCGCCAGCAGCCAAGCCCAGAGCTCCTATAATTCACCCCTCCACTTT
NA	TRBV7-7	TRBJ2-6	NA	CASSLNSPGANVLTF	TGTGCTAGCAGCTTAAACTCACCTGGGGCCAACGTCCTGACTTTC
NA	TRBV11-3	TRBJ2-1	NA	CASSTVGQGEQFF	TGTGCCAGCAGCACAGTAGGCCAAGGCGAGCAGTTCTTC
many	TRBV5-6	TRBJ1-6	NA	CASSLGQLRSPLHF	TGTGCCAGCAGCTTGGGGCAACTCAGGTCACCCCTCCACTTT
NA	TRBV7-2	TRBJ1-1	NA	CASSLDQNTEAFF	TGTGCCAGCAGCTTGGACCAGAACACTGAAGCTTTCTTT
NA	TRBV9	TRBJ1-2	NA	CASSPTPGEGYTF	TGTGCCAGCAGCCCGACACCCGGAGAGGGCTACACCTTC
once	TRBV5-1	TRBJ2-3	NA	CASSMTDTQYF	TGCGCCAGCAGTATGACAGATACGCAGTATTTT
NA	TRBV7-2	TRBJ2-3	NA	CASSSGGGQTDTQYF	TGTGCCAGCAGCTCTGGGGGGGGGCAAACAGATACGCAGTATTTT
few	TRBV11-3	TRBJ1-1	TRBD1	CASSEQGSGTEAFF	TGTGCCAGCAGCGAACAGGGGTCGGGTACTGAAGCTTTCTTT
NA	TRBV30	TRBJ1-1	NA	CAWTAYRAEAAFF	TGTGCCTGGACCGCCTACAGGGCCGAGGCGGCTTTCTTT
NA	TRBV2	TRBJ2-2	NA	CASSWGRGTGELFF	TGTGCCAGCAGTTGGGGGCGGGGTACCGGGGAGCTGTTTTTT
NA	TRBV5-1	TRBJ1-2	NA	CASSLDGQTIYGYTF	TGCGCCAGCAGCTTGGACGGACAGACTATCTATGGCTACACCTTC
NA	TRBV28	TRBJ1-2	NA	CASSFPAGTYGYTF	TGTGCCAGCAGTTTCCCAGCGGGCACCTATGGCTACACCTTC
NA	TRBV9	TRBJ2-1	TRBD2	CASSVGRGRIYNEQFF	TGTGCCAGCAGCGTAGGGCGGGGGAGAATATACAATGAGCAGTTCTTC
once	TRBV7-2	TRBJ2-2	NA	CASSLAPLQGELFF	TGTGCCAGCAGCTTAGCGCCCCTTCAGGGGGAGCTGTTTTTT
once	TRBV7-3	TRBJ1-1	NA	CASSPGPSNTEAFF	TGTGCCAGCAGCCCCGGACCTTCGAACACTGAAGCTTTCTTT
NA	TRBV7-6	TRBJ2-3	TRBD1	CASSPRDRVGATDTQYF	TGTGCCAGCAGCCCCCGGGACAGGGTCGGTGCCACAGATACGCAGTATTTT
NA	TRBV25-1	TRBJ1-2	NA	CATAAGERYGYTF	TGTGCCACCGCCGCCGGGGAACGCTATGGCTACACCTTC